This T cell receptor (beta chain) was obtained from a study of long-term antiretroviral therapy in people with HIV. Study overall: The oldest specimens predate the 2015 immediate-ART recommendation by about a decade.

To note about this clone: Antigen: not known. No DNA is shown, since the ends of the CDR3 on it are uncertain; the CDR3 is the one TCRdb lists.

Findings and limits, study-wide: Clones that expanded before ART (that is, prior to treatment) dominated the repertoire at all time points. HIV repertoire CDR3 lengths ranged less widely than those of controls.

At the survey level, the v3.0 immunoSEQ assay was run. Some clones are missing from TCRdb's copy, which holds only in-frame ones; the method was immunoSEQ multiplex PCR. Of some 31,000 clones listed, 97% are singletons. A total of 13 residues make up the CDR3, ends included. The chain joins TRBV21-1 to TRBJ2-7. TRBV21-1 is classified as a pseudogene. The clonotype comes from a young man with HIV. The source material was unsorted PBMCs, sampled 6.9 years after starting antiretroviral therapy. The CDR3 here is CASVGPGTDEQYF.